The clone carrying this T cell receptor (beta chain) was seen only once. V was pared by 0 bases and J by 9 bases, with 9 bases between. CDR3 length: 13 residues. Germline loops: CDR1 SGHAT, CDR2 FQNNGV. This sample stems from a study of T cell responses to AZD1222 COVID-19 vaccine. Libraries were prepared by immunoSEQ multiplex PCR; TCRdb keeps only in-frame clonotypes and omits some of them. The sample lists roughly 50,000 clones; around 89% were seen once. The gene calls are TRBV11-2 and TRBJ1-5; weak D call: TRBD1 (5 bases). The sample consisted of peripheral blood, taken 28 days after the second AZD1222 dose. This clonotype originated in an adult who received the AZD1222 COVID-19 vaccine. The CDR3 nucleotides are TGTGCCAGCAGCTTAGAGGGCCAGGGGCCCCAGCATTTT. Encoded protein: CASSLEGQGPQHF.